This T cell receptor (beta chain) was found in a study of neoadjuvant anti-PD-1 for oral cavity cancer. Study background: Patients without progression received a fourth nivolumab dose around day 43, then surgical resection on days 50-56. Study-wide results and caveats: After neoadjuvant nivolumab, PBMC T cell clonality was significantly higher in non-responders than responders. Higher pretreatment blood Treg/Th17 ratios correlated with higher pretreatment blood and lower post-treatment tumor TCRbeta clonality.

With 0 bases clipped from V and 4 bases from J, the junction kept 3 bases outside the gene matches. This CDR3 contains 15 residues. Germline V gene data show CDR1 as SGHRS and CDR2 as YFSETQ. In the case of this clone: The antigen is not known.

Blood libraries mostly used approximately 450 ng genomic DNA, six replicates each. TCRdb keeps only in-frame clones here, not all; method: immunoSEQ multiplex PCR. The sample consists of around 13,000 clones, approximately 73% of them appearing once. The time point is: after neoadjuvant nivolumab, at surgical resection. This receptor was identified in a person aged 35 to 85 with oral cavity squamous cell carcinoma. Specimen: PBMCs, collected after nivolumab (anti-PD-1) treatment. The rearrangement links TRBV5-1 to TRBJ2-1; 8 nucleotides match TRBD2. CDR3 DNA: TGCGCCAGCAGCTTGGAAGCGGGAGCTTACAATGAGCAGTTCTTC. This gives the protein CASSLEAGAYNEQFF. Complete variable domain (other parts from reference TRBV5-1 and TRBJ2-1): KAGVTQTPRYLIKTRGQQVTLSCSPISGHRSVSWYQQTPGQGLQFLFEYFSETQRNKGNFPGRFSGRQFSNSRSEMNVSTLELGDSALYLCASSLEAGAYNEQFFGPGTRLTVL.